This T cell receptor beta chain was identified in a study of tumor and adjacent non-tumor tissue in lung cancer. Overall study: There were some 12 adenocarcinoma, a couple of squamous cell carcinoma and 1 small cell lung cancer cases. Samples averaged roughly 4 million productive TCRbeta reads each.

No cell sorting was done before RNA was extracted from the tissue. This non-tumor lung sample came from over 3 cm beyond the tumor edge. The library came from three nested PCR rounds adapted from ARM-PCR protocols. TCRdb redid the calling of the multiplex PCR reads with MiXCR, one entry per CDR3 protein. The sample consists of over 35,000 distinct CDR3 sequences, 60% of them appearing once. In this sample, this clonotype turned up many times. The V end lost 2 bases, the J end lost 0 bases, and 2 bases lay between the germline ends. The CDR3 extends over 13 amino acids. Germline V gives CDR1 DFQATT, CDR2 SNEGSKA (reference sequence).

The sample consisted of distant non-tumor lung tissue. The J gene is TRBJ2-6, the V gene TRBV20-1; no clear D gene. This sequence was found in a man aged 45-65 years with non-small cell lung cancer. For the CDR3, the DNA is TGCAGTGCTAGAAGCTCTGGGGCCAACGTCCTGACTTTC. Encoded protein: CSARSSGANVLTF.